A selection of T cell receptor beta chains follows, all from one sample in a study of shared clonotypes between healthy human individuals. Measured with immunoSEQ multiplex PCR; TCRdb has only the in-frame clones, and not every one. Of about 500,000 clones in the sample, 75% to 80% were seen once. Sequencing input: PBMCs. The receptors come from a woman between 40 and 55 years old in good health. Some clones in this sample may be carry-over from other donors' samples. CDR3s include the opening cysteine and the closing phenylalanine or tryptophan. Each record gives: V gene, CDR3 length, D gene, J gene, clone size, CDR3 protein, CDR3 DNA. The D gene is left open where the match is weak. Where a row states a size, it is once, few, many or the class of an expanded clone; other rows omit it.

v_gene: TRBV5-6; len: 16; d_gene: -; j_gene: TRBJ2-2; abundance: -; CDR3aa: CASSLQASSNTGELFF; CDR3nt: TGTGCCAGCAGCCTACAGGCATCTTCGAACACCGGGGAGCTGTTTTTT
v_gene: TRBV28; len: 14; d_gene: -; j_gene: TRBJ2-1; abundance: -; CDR3aa: CASSPINGGNEQFF; CDR3nt: TGTGCCAGCAGTCCAATCAACGGGGGTAATGAGCAGTTCTTC
v_gene: TRBV4-2; len: 15; d_gene: TRBD2; j_gene: TRBJ2-7; abundance: -; CDR3aa: CASSQVLAGWSEQYF; CDR3nt: TGTGCCAGCAGCCAGGTACTAGCGGGATGGTCCGAGCAGTACTTC
v_gene: TRBV28; len: 15; d_gene: TRBD1; j_gene: TRBJ2-7; abundance: once; CDR3aa: CASRRRQGALGEQYF; CDR3nt: TGTGCCAGCAGGCGCAGACAGGGGGCGTTGGGCGAGCAGTACTTC
v_gene: TRBV29-1; len: 14; d_gene: TRBD1; j_gene: TRBJ2-3; abundance: few; CDR3aa: CSVPDRVGTDTQYF; CDR3nt: TGCAGCGTGCCCGACAGGGTTGGGACAGATACGCAGTATTTT
v_gene: TRBV30; len: 14; d_gene: -; j_gene: TRBJ1-1; abundance: -; CDR3aa: CAWSVVREITEAFF; CDR3nt: TGTGCCTGGAGTGTAGTCAGGGAGATTACTGAAGCTTTCTTT
v_gene: TRBV28; len: 16; d_gene: TRBD2; j_gene: TRBJ2-3; abundance: -; CDR3aa: CASSLTGTSSTDTQYF; CDR3nt: TGTGCCAGCAGTTTGACCGGGACTAGCAGCACAGATACGCAGTATTTT
v_gene: TRBV28; len: 12; d_gene: TRBD2; j_gene: TRBJ2-1; abundance: -; CDR3aa: CASSPLAGEQFF; CDR3nt: TGTGCCAGCAGTCCCCTAGCGGGAGAGCAGTTCTTC
v_gene: TRBV11-3; len: 14; d_gene: -; j_gene: TRBJ2-1; abundance: many; CDR3aa: CASSGDSDSGKQFF; CDR3nt: TGTGCCAGCAGCGGTGACTCAGACTCCGGGAAGCAGTTCTTC
v_gene: TRBV28; len: 12; d_gene: -; j_gene: TRBJ1-2; abundance: many; CDR3aa: CASSLRLYGYTF; CDR3nt: TGTGCCAGCAGTTTAAGGCTCTATGGCTACACCTTC
v_gene: TRBV6-6; len: 15; d_gene: -; j_gene: TRBJ1-5; abundance: -; CDR3aa: CASSYVDQGDQPQHF; CDR3nt: TGTGCCAGCAGTTACGTCGACCAAGGCGATCAGCCCCAGCATTTT
v_gene: TRBV7-9; len: 14; d_gene: -; j_gene: TRBJ1-2; abundance: -; CDR3aa: CASSQPGVNYGYTF; CDR3nt: TGTGCCAGCAGCCAACCAGGGGTTAACTATGGCTACACCTTC
v_gene: TRBV19; len: 16; d_gene: TRBD2; j_gene: TRBJ2-1; abundance: -; CDR3aa: CASSIRAGVIFDEQFF; CDR3nt: TGTGCCAGTAGTATTCGGGCGGGAGTTATCTTCGATGAGCAGTTCTTC
v_gene: TRBV7-9; len: 19; d_gene: TRBD2; j_gene: TRBJ2-7; abundance: -; CDR3aa: CASSLVVRREGRIAYEQYF; CDR3nt: TGTGCCAGCAGCTTAGTGGTGCGACGGGAGGGCCGTATCGCCTACGAGCAGTACTTC
v_gene: TRBV10-2; len: 14; d_gene: -; j_gene: TRBJ2-7; abundance: -; CDR3aa: CASSMTGTTNEQYF; CDR3nt: TGCGCCAGCAGTATGACCGGGACGACCAACGAGCAGTACTTC
v_gene: TRBV11-2; len: 16; d_gene: -; j_gene: TRBJ2-7; abundance: -; CDR3aa: CASSLEGDAFSYEQYF; CDR3nt: TGTGCCAGCAGCTTAGAGGGTGATGCCTTTTCCTACGAGCAGTACTTC
v_gene: TRBV4-3; len: 12; d_gene: -; j_gene: TRBJ1-1; abundance: -; CDR3aa: CASSQDTGRAFF; CDR3nt: TGCGCCAGCAGCCAAGATACCGGGAGGGCTTTCTTT
v_gene: TRBV30; len: 13; d_gene: -; j_gene: TRBJ2-4; abundance: -; CDR3aa: CAWEGEAKNIQYF; CDR3nt: TGTGCCTGGGAGGGAGAAGCCAAAAACATTCAGTACTTC
v_gene: TRBV7-2; len: 15; d_gene: TRBD1; j_gene: TRBJ1-4; abundance: few; CDR3aa: CASSLPTGGNEKLFF; CDR3nt: TGTGCCAGCAGCTTACCGACAGGGGGCAATGAAAAACTGTTTTTT
v_gene: TRBV29-1; len: 14; d_gene: TRBD2; j_gene: TRBJ2-7; abundance: -; CDR3aa: CSVPTSGSSYEQYF; CDR3nt: TGCAGCGTCCCGACTAGCGGGAGTTCCTACGAGCAGTACTTC
v_gene: TRBV4-2; len: 15; d_gene: -; j_gene: TRBJ1-5; abundance: few; CDR3aa: CASSQDDRGNQPQHF; CDR3nt: TGTGCCAGCAGCCAAGACGACAGAGGCAATCAGCCCCAGCATTTT
v_gene: TRBV19; len: 14; d_gene: -; j_gene: TRBJ2-2; abundance: -; CDR3aa: CASSNGLNTGELFF; CDR3nt: TGTGCCAGTTCAAATGGGTTGAACACCGGGGAGCTGTTTTTT
v_gene: TRBV7-8; len: 16; d_gene: -; j_gene: TRBJ1-5; abundance: -; CDR3aa: CASSSLGPYLYQPQHF; CDR3nt: TGTGCCAGCAGCTCCTTGGGTCCTTACCTTTATCAGCCCCAGCATTTT
v_gene: TRBV4-3; len: 14; d_gene: -; j_gene: TRBJ1-1; abundance: -; CDR3aa: CASSQLQLNTEAFF; CDR3nt: TGCGCCAGCAGCCAACTACAGTTGAACACTGAAGCTTTCTTT
v_gene: TRBV5-1; len: 17; d_gene: TRBD2; j_gene: TRBJ2-1; abundance: -; CDR3aa: CASSLALTSASYNEQFF; CDR3nt: TGCGCCAGCAGCTTGGCTTTAACTAGCGCTTCCTACAATGAGCAGTTCTTC
v_gene: TRBV11-1; len: 15; d_gene: TRBD1; j_gene: TRBJ2-7; abundance: -; CDR3aa: CASSRGQGNYYEQYF; CDR3nt: TGTGCCAGCAGCCGGGGACAGGGAAACTACTACGAGCAGTACTTC
v_gene: TRBV5-1; len: 15; d_gene: TRBD1; j_gene: TRBJ1-5; abundance: -; CDR3aa: CASRETTGGQQPQHF; CDR3nt: TGCGCCAGCAGAGAGACGACAGGGGGTCAACAGCCCCAGCATTTT
v_gene: TRBV9; len: 16; d_gene: TRBD1; j_gene: TRBJ1-6; abundance: -; CDR3aa: CASSVGQAGGYSPLHF; CDR3nt: TGTGCCAGCAGCGTGGGACAGGCGGGAGGCTATTCACCCCTCCACTTT
v_gene: TRBV5-1; len: 18; d_gene: -; j_gene: TRBJ2-6; abundance: -; CDR3aa: CASSLDSGTASGANVLTF; CDR3nt: TGCGCCAGCAGCCTAGACTCCGGGACTGCCTCTGGGGCCAACGTCCTGACTTTC
v_gene: TRBV7-2; len: 14; d_gene: TRBD2; j_gene: TRBJ2-7; abundance: -; CDR3aa: CASSLAGVVHEQYF; CDR3nt: TGTGCCAGCAGTCTAGCGGGAGTGGTCCACGAGCAGTACTTC
v_gene: TRBV28; len: 13; d_gene: -; j_gene: TRBJ2-7; abundance: many; CDR3aa: CASRGPGLHEQYF; CDR3nt: TGTGCCAGCAGGGGACCGGGACTGCACGAGCAGTACTTC
v_gene: TRBV27; len: 15; d_gene: -; j_gene: TRBJ2-1; abundance: -; CDR3aa: CASRGRGSSYNEQFF; CDR3nt: TGTGCCAGCCGGGGCCGGGGGAGCTCCTACAATGAGCAGTTCTTC
v_gene: TRBV6-1; len: 14; d_gene: -; j_gene: TRBJ1-5; abundance: -; CDR3aa: CASSVGYSNQPQHF; CDR3nt: TGTGCCAGCAGTGTGGGGTATAGCAATCAGCCCCAGCATTTT
v_gene: TRBV11-3; len: 13; d_gene: -; j_gene: TRBJ2-4; abundance: -; CDR3aa: CASSSNNMDIQYF; CDR3nt: TGTGCCAGCAGCTCCAATAACATGGACATTCAGTACTTC
v_gene: TRBV30; len: 16; d_gene: TRBD1; j_gene: TRBJ1-1; abundance: -; CDR3aa: CAWSEGTGNYGTEAFF; CDR3nt: TGTGCCTGGAGTGAGGGGACAGGGAATTATGGCACTGAAGCTTTCTTT
v_gene: TRBV27; len: 14; d_gene: -; j_gene: TRBJ1-2; abundance: -; CDR3aa: CASSPRGGLAGYTF; CDR3nt: TGTGCCAGCAGTCCCCGGGGGGGGCTGGCTGGCTACACCTTC
v_gene: TRBV7-3; len: 20; d_gene: TRBD2; j_gene: TRBJ2-1; abundance: -; CDR3aa: CASSASLAGGPWVSYNEQFF; CDR3nt: TGTGCCAGCAGCGCCTCCCTAGCGGGAGGGCCGTGGGTCTCCTACAATGAGCAGTTCTTC
v_gene: TRBV14; len: 15; d_gene: TRBD1; j_gene: TRBJ1-4; abundance: -; CDR3aa: CASSLGDRRNEKLFF; CDR3nt: TGTGCCAGCAGCCTCGGGGACAGGCGGAATGAAAAACTGTTTTTT
v_gene: TRBV27; len: 16; d_gene: TRBD2; j_gene: TRBJ2-5; abundance: -; CDR3aa: CASSLSLAGKQETQYF; CDR3nt: TGTGCCAGCAGTTTAAGCCTAGCGGGAAAACAAGAGACCCAGTACTTC
v_gene: TRBV15; len: 17; d_gene: TRBD2; j_gene: TRBJ2-1; abundance: once; CDR3aa: CATSRGSTSGIINEQFF; CDR3nt: TGTGCCACCAGCAGAGGATCGACTAGCGGGATAATAAATGAGCAGTTCTTC
v_gene: TRBV6-6; len: 13; d_gene: -; j_gene: TRBJ1-3; abundance: few; CDR3aa: CATSPAVGNTIYF; CDR3nt: TGTGCCACCTCTCCCGCGGTTGGAAACACCATATATTTT
v_gene: TRBV15; len: 15; d_gene: TRBD1; j_gene: TRBJ1-2; abundance: -; CDR3aa: CATSRGGGTSYGYTF; CDR3nt: TGTGCCACCAGCAGAGGAGGGGGCACATCCTATGGCTACACCTTC
v_gene: TRBV19; len: 14; d_gene: TRBD1; j_gene: TRBJ1-5; abundance: -; CDR3aa: CAGGRTGGNQPQHF; CDR3nt: TGTGCCGGAGGGAGGACAGGCGGCAATCAGCCCCAGCATTTT
v_gene: TRBV6-5; len: 14; d_gene: -; j_gene: TRBJ1-2; abundance: -; CDR3aa: CASSYSIVSYGYTF; CDR3nt: TGTGCCAGCAGTTACTCTATAGTCTCCTATGGCTACACCTTC
v_gene: TRBV28; len: 13; d_gene: -; j_gene: TRBJ2-1; abundance: -; CDR3aa: CASSLQGGDEQFF; CDR3nt: TGTGCCAGCAGTTTACAGGGGGGCGATGAGCAGTTCTTC
v_gene: TRBV11-2; len: 11; d_gene: -; j_gene: TRBJ2-7; abundance: few; CDR3aa: CASSMDGEQYF; CDR3nt: TGTGCCAGCAGCATGGACGGCGAGCAGTACTTC
v_gene: TRBV11-2; len: 15; d_gene: -; j_gene: TRBJ2-7; abundance: -; CDR3aa: CASSLDYSYSYEQYF; CDR3nt: TGTGCCAGCAGCTTAGATTACAGCTACTCCTACGAGCAGTACTTC
v_gene: TRBV7-2; len: 14; d_gene: -; j_gene: TRBJ1-5; abundance: -; CDR3aa: CASSLVGGNQPQHF; CDR3nt: TGTGCCAGCAGCTTAGTGGGGGGCAATCAGCCCCAGCATTTT
v_gene: TRBV27; len: 15; d_gene: -; j_gene: TRBJ2-1; abundance: -; CDR3aa: CASSLRQEWINEQFF; CDR3nt: TGTGCCAGCAGTTTACGACAGGAGTGGATCAATGAGCAGTTCTTC
v_gene: TRBV4-1; len: 14; d_gene: -; j_gene: TRBJ2-2; abundance: -; CDR3aa: CASSQRPGTGELFF; CDR3nt: TGCGCCAGCAGCCAACGACCCGGGACCGGGGAGCTGTTTTTT
v_gene: TRBV6-6; len: 13; d_gene: TRBD1; j_gene: TRBJ1-2; abundance: once; CDR3aa: CATTRGGDAGYTF; CDR3nt: TGTGCCACCACAAGAGGGGGCGATGCTGGCTACACCTTC
v_gene: TRBV11-2; len: 17; d_gene: TRBD2; j_gene: TRBJ2-3; abundance: -; CDR3aa: CASSITLAGLSTDTQYF; CDR3nt: TGTGCCAGCAGCATCACCCTAGCGGGCTTAAGCACAGATACGCAGTATTTT
v_gene: TRBV7-3; len: 16; d_gene: TRBD2; j_gene: TRBJ2-1; abundance: -; CDR3aa: CASSLPGLAGLNEQFF; CDR3nt: TGTGCCAGCAGCTTACCCGGACTAGCGGGGCTCAATGAGCAGTTCTTC
v_gene: TRBV5-5; len: 17; d_gene: TRBD2; j_gene: TRBJ2-1; abundance: -; CDR3aa: CASSLAARLAGVHEQFF; CDR3nt: TGTGCCAGCAGCTTGGCCGCGAGACTAGCGGGAGTCCATGAGCAGTTCTTC
v_gene: TRBV18; len: 17; d_gene: TRBD1; j_gene: TRBJ1-1; abundance: -; CDR3aa: CASSRGIRTGENTEAFF; CDR3nt: TGTGCCAGCTCACGAGGCATTAGGACAGGGGAGAACACTGAAGCTTTCTTT
v_gene: TRBV30; len: 14; d_gene: TRBD2; j_gene: TRBJ2-7; abundance: -; CDR3aa: CAWSRTSGTYEQYF; CDR3nt: TGTGCCTGGAGTCGGACTAGCGGGACCTACGAGCAGTACTTC
v_gene: TRBV14; len: 14; d_gene: -; j_gene: TRBJ1-1; abundance: -; CDR3aa: CASSQELIVTEAFF; CDR3nt: TGTGCCAGCAGCCAAGAATTAATCGTCACTGAAGCTTTCTTT